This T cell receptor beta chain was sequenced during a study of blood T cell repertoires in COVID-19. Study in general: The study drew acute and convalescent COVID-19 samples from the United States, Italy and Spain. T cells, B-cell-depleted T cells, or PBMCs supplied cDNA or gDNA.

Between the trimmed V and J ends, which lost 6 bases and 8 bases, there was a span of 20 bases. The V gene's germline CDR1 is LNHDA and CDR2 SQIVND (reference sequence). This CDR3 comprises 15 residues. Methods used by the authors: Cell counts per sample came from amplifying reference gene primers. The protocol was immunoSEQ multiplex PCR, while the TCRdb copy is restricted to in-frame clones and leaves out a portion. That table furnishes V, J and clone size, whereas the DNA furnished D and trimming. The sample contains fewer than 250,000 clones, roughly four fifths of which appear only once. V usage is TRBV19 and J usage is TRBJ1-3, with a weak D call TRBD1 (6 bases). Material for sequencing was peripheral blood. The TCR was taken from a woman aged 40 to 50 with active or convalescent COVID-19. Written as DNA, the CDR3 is TGTGCCAGTAGAAACCCCCCAGGGGTATCAGACACCATATATTTT. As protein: CASRNPPGVSDTIYF.